A selection of T cell receptor beta chains follows, all from one sample in a study of radiation and T cells in renal cell carcinoma. Repertoires were generated with immunoSEQ multiplex PCR, while TCRdb's copy carries only in-frame clones and drops some. The data hold 55,000 to 65,000 clones, with over 70% observed a single time. The sample consisted of blood, taken from a patient whose treatment included radiotherapy and nephrectomy. These receptors were taken from a man aged 55 to 70 with renal cell carcinoma. The CDR3 runs from the conserved cysteine through the conserved F or W. The D gene is left open where the match is weak. Only part of the rows carry a size: once, few, many, or a class if the clone is expanded.

v_call	clone_size	j_call	d_call	cdr3_aa	cdr3_nt
TRBV7-2	NA	TRBJ2-2	NA	CASSQRTVTGELFF	TGTGCCAGCAGCCAGAGGACAGTGACCGGGGAGCTGTTTTTT
TRBV7-2	few	TRBJ1-4	NA	CASSPNREEKLFF	TGTGCCAGCAGCCCCAACAGGGAAGAAAAACTGTTTTTT
TRBV18	once	TRBJ2-1	NA	CASSPQGPQVEQFF	TGTGCCAGCTCACCACAGGGACCCCAGGTTGAGCAGTTCTTC
TRBV7-2	NA	TRBJ2-1	TRBD2	CASSLERGASYNEQFF	TGTGCCAGCAGCTTGGAGCGGGGGGCTTCCTACAATGAGCAGTTCTTC
TRBV4-3	NA	TRBJ1-2	NA	CASSQARGRHYGYTF	TGCGCCAGCAGCCAAGCCCGAGGGCGGCACTATGGCTACACCTTC
TRBV5-1	NA	TRBJ1-6	NA	CASSLELAHNNSPLHF	TGCGCCAGCAGCTTGGAGCTAGCCCACAATAATTCACCCCTCCACTTT
TRBV5-4	NA	TRBJ2-3	NA	CASSSAAPLAENTDTQYF	TGTGCCAGCAGCTCAGCAGCTCCGTTAGCGGAGAACACAGATACGCAGTATTTT
TRBV29-1	NA	TRBJ2-3	NA	CSVRSGPVDTQYF	TGCAGCGTCCGGAGCGGACCAGTGGATACGCAGTATTTT
TRBV28	NA	TRBJ1-1	NA	CASSLNEGTEAFF	TGTGCCAGCAGTTTAAACGAGGGGACTGAAGCTTTCTTT
TRBV6-4	NA	TRBJ2-2	NA	CASSVLGGTGELFF	TGTGCCAGCAGTGTCCTCGGAGGGACCGGGGAGCTGTTTTTT
TRBV4-1	NA	TRBJ1-6	TRBD1	CASSQDRQGTNSPLHF	TGCGCCAGCAGCCAAGATAGACAGGGGACTAATTCACCCCTCCACTTT
TRBV5-4	NA	TRBJ2-1	NA	CASSPGVAPGEQFF	TGTGCCAGCAGCCCGGGGGTGGCCCCGGGTGAGCAGTTCTTC
TRBV11-3	NA	TRBJ1-2	NA	CASSPSGPDYGYTF	TGTGCCAGCAGCCCCTCCGGGCCGGATTATGGCTACACCTTC
TRBV29-1	NA	TRBJ2-1	NA	CSGEYNEQFF	TGCAGCGGGGAGTACAATGAGCAGTTCTTC
TRBV19	NA	TRBJ1-6	NA	CASSINLSSNSPLHF	TGTGCCAGTAGTATTAACCTATCCTCTAATTCACCCCTCCACTTT
TRBV7-7	NA	TRBJ2-5	NA	CASSLGGIQETQYF	TGTGCCAGCAGCCTAGGGGGGATCCAAGAGACCCAGTACTTC
TRBV5-1	NA	TRBJ1-6	TRBD1	CASSTDRGNDSPLHF	TGCGCCAGCAGCACAGACAGGGGAAACGATTCACCCCTCCACTTT
TRBV20-1	NA	TRBJ1-1	NA	CSAQVSTEAFF	TGCAGTGCCCAGGTTTCGACTGAAGCTTTCTTT
TRBV10-1	NA	TRBJ2-1	TRBD1	CASSETGGGIDEQFF	TGCGCCAGCAGCGAAACAGGGGGAGGTATCGATGAGCAGTTCTTC
TRBV5-1	NA	TRBJ1-1	TRBD1	CASSIRQGNTEAFF	TGCGCCAGCAGCATCCGACAGGGGAACACTGAAGCTTTCTTT
TRBV6-5	NA	TRBJ1-2	TRBD1	CASTNGQGINYGYTF	TGTGCCAGCACCAACGGACAGGGAATTAACTATGGCTACACCTTC
TRBV6-6	NA	TRBJ1-1	NA	CASSYSGGVMNTEAFF	TGTGCCAGCAGTTACTCGGGGGGGGTCATGAACACTGAAGCTTTCTTT
TRBV5-1	NA	TRBJ2-3	TRBD2	CASSATGTSGTTQYF	TGCGCCAGCAGCGCAACCGGGACTAGCGGGACTACGCAGTATTTT
TRBV7-2	NA	TRBJ2-1	NA	CASSFPGGFYNEQFF	TGTGCCAGCAGCTTCCCAGGGGGGTTCTACAATGAGCAGTTCTTC
TRBV9	few	TRBJ1-2	TRBD1	CASSSAGGGIVDYGYTF	TGTGCCAGCAGCTCCGCAGGGGGCGGGATAGTTGACTATGGCTACACCTTC
TRBV9	NA	TRBJ2-1	TRBD2	CASSVGTSGVDEQFF	TGTGCCAGCAGCGTAGGGACTAGCGGGGTCGATGAGCAGTTCTTC
TRBV2	NA	TRBJ1-4	NA	CASSERSTNEKLFF	TGTGCCAGCAGTGAAAGATCAACTAATGAAAAACTGTTTTTT
TRBV7-2	NA	TRBJ2-3	NA	CASSRRGGYTDTQYF	TGTGCCAGCAGCCGCCGAGGGGGTTACACAGATACGCAGTATTTT
TRBV7-6	NA	TRBJ2-7	TRBD1	CASSLGQATSYEQYF	TGTGCCAGCAGCCTAGGACAGGCCACCTCCTACGAGCAGTACTTC
TRBV18	NA	TRBJ2-7	NA	CASSPTLGQVRGSGEQYF	TGTGCCAGCTCACCAACCTTGGGCCAGGTGAGGGGGTCAGGCGAGCAGTACTTC
TRBV7-9	NA	TRBJ1-2	NA	CASTKGGFDQNPNYGYTF	TGTGCCAGCACCAAGGGGGGTTTCGACCAAAACCCTAACTATGGCTACACCTTC
TRBV6-6	NA	TRBJ1-4	NA	CASRTDRKGGEKLFF	TGTGCCAGCAGGACGGACAGAAAAGGAGGTGAAAAACTGTTTTTT
TRBV10-1	NA	TRBJ2-7	TRBD1	CASSEPGGYEQYF	TGCGCCAGCAGTGAACCAGGGGGCTACGAGCAGTACTTC
TRBV11-3	NA	TRBJ2-2	NA	CASSLRGGNTGELFF	TGTGCCAGCAGCTTACGGGGAGGGAACACCGGGGAGCTGTTTTTT
TRBV7-9	NA	TRBJ2-5	TRBD2	CASSPSLTSGETQYF	TGTGCCAGCAGCCCCAGCTTGACTAGCGGGGAGACCCAGTACTTC
TRBV7-2	NA	TRBJ1-6	NA	CASSLGGGYNSPLHF	TGTGCCAGCAGCTTAGGCGGCGGCTATAATTCACCCCTCCACTTT
TRBV19	once	TRBJ1-5	NA	CASSKQGKGDQPQHF	TGTGCCAGTAGTAAGCAGGGGAAGGGCGATCAGCCCCAGCATTTT
TRBV7-2	NA	TRBJ2-7	TRBD2	CASSRLAGDSYEQYF	TGTGCCAGCAGTCGACTAGCGGGGGACTCCTACGAGCAGTACTTC
TRBV9	NA	TRBJ2-2	TRBD2	CASSRSGGNTGELFF	TGTGCCAGCAGCCGGAGCGGGGGGAACACCGGGGAGCTGTTTTTT
TRBV2	NA	TRBJ1-3	NA	CASSERAGLTGNTIYF	TGTGCCAGCAGTGAGAGGGCAGGCCTCACTGGAAACACCATATATTTT
TRBV1	NA	TRBJ1-4	NA	CTSSQVKRNEKLFF	TGCACCAGCAGCCAAGTTAAAAGGAATGAAAAACTGTTTTTT
TRBV18	few	TRBJ1-1	TRBD1	CASSPGDRVNTEAFF	TGTGCCAGCTCACCAGGCGACAGGGTGAACACTGAAGCTTTCTTT
TRBV4-1	NA	TRBJ2-3	TRBD2	CASSQEPPTSGYRTDTQYF	TGCGCCAGCAGCCAAGAGCCCCCCACTAGCGGCTACCGAACAGATACGCAGTATTTT
TRBV5-4	NA	TRBJ2-1	TRBD2	CASSSGTSGRVGNEQFF	TGTGCCAGCAGCTCCGGGACTAGCGGGAGGGTGGGAAATGAGCAGTTCTTC
TRBV7-9	many	TRBJ1-1	NA	CASSLAALNTEAFF	TGTGCCAGCAGCTTAGCGGCCCTGAACACTGAAGCTTTCTTT
TRBV16	NA	TRBJ1-1	NA	CASSWGGNTEAFF	TGTGCCAGCAGCTGGGGGGGGAACACTGAAGCTTTCTTT
TRBV7-8	NA	TRBJ1-2	NA	CASSLNAGEGRGYTF	TGTGCCAGCAGCCTAAATGCAGGGGAGGGGAGAGGCTACACCTTC
TRBV7-2	NA	TRBJ2-7	TRBD2	CASSLSSGISYEQYF	TGTGCCAGCAGCCTTTCTAGCGGGATCTCCTACGAGCAGTACTTC
TRBV7-9	once	TRBJ2-5	TRBD2	CASSLGGSSQNQETQYF	TGTGCCAGCAGCCTGGGGGGGAGCTCGCAAAACCAAGAGACCCAGTACTTC
TRBV7-2	few	TRBJ2-7	NA	CASSLFQGNEQYF	TGTGCCAGCAGCTTATTTCAGGGGAACGAGCAGTACTTC
TRBV6-5	NA	TRBJ2-7	NA	CASSDRWWGSEQYF	TGTGCCAGCAGTGACCGATGGTGGGGCTCCGAGCAGTACTTC
TRBV10-3	NA	TRBJ2-7	NA	CAISEVYEQYF	TGTGCCATCAGTGAGGTTTACGAGCAGTACTTC
TRBV5-8	NA	TRBJ2-2	NA	CASTPLMGTGGELFF	TGTGCCAGCACCCCTCTTATGGGAACGGGCGGGGAGCTGTTTTTT
TRBV11-3	NA	TRBJ2-1	NA	CASSLDSLSHEQFF	TGTGCCAGCAGCTTAGATTCATTAAGCCATGAGCAGTTCTTC
TRBV19	few	TRBJ1-6	NA	CASSITSGGPLNSPLHF	TGTGCCAGTAGTATTACCTCCGGGGGGCCTCTTAATTCACCCCTCCACTTT
TRBV7-9	NA	TRBJ2-3	TRBD2	CASSLDSGGTDTQYF	TGTGCCAGCAGCCTTGATAGCGGGGGTACAGATACGCAGTATTTT
TRBV19	NA	TRBJ2-2	NA	CASTDTFTGELFF	TGTGCCAGTACTGACACTTTCACCGGGGAGCTGTTTTTT
TRBV4-3	NA	TRBJ1-2	NA	CASSQDLRGNYGYTF	TGCGCCAGCAGCCAAGATCTCCGGGGAAACTATGGCTACACCTTC
TRBV29-1	few	TRBJ2-5	NA	CSVGGEAGQLQETQYF	TGCAGCGTAGGAGGGGAGGCGGGACAACTACAAGAGACCCAGTACTTC
TRBV11-3	NA	TRBJ2-1	TRBD1	CASSSDRGGYNEQFF	TGTGCCAGCAGCTCGGACAGGGGAGGCTACAATGAGCAGTTCTTC